The 17 T cell receptor beta chains below were found in one sample sequenced in a study of cytomegalovirus exposure and HLA in healthy donors. 60 Vbeta and 13 Jbeta primers were used in PCR. The repertoire was sequenced with immunoSEQ multiplex PCR; TCRdb's copy has only in-frame clones and lacks some. The data contain over 120,000 clones, roughly four fifths of them singletons. Sequencing was done on a sample of PBMCs. These receptors all come from an older woman in good health and CMV-seropositive.

The rearrangement uses TRBV28 and TRBJ2-7, with D maybe TRBD2 (6 bases). V gave up 5 bases and J gave up 3 bases, with 14 bases separating them. Germline CDR1 is MDHEN and CDR2 is SYDVKM. The CDR3 covers 14 residues. CDR3 coding DNA: TGTGCCAGCAGTCAGCAGGGAGGTAGCTACGAGCAGTACTTC. This sequence encodes CASSQQGGSYEQYF.

This chain joins TRBV10-2 and TRBJ2-2, with D perhaps TRBD1 (5 bases). Trimming stripped 10 bases from V and 1 base from J, with 10 bases between. Germline loops: CDR1 WSHSY, CDR2 SAAADI. The CDR3 has 13 amino acids. The CDR3 loop reads CATTTVNTGELFF. The CDR3 nucleotides read TGCGCCACCACGACAGTGAACACCGGGGAGCTGTTTTTT.

This clone has just one count. The chain uses TRBV7-9 and TRBJ1-5, with D unresolved. Germline-derived CDR1 and CDR2 are SEHNR and FQNEAQ (reference sequence). The CDR3 contains 14 residues. V dropped 1 base and J dropped 5 bases, with 9 bases sitting between them. The CDR3 region is CASSLDVTYQPQHF. As DNA, the CDR3 is TGTGCCAGCAGCTTAGATGTCACTTATCAGCCCCAGCATTTT.

The chain joins TRBV30 to TRBJ2-5; 8 bases line up with TRBD2. The DNA matches TRBJ2-7 better at its end, which makes the J call doubtful. Germline-derived CDR1 and CDR2 are GTSNPN and SVGIG (reference sequence). The CDR3 has 13 amino acids. The CDR3 bases are TGTGCCTGGGAAGCGGGAGCCACCTACGAGCAGTACTTC. This encodes CAWEAGATYEQYF.

This clone has a count of ten or more. The rearrangement uses TRBV2 and TRBJ1-2; 7 bases are shared with TRBD1. Germline V CDR1 and CDR2: SNHLY, FYNNEI. The CDR3 is made up of 14 amino acids. V gave up 6 bases and J gave up 0 bases; unmatched junction bases: 4. CDR3 nucleotide sequence: TGTGCCAGCAGGGGACAGCAGACTAACTATGGCTACACCTTC. Translated: CASRGQQTNYGYTF.

The rearrangement uses TRBV5-6 and TRBJ2-7, with D maybe TRBD2 (6 bases). The CDR3 covers 12 residues. The V end was cut by 3 bases, the J end by 7 bases, with 11 bases between. Germline V gene data show CDR1 as SGHDT and CDR2 as YYEEEE. DNA of the CDR3: TGTGCCAGCAGCTCCCAACGGGGGGAGCAGTACTTC. Its translation: CASSSQRGEQYF.

CDR3 DNA sequence: TGTGCCAGCAGTAGAGGGACAGGGAGTGGCTACACCTTC. Its protein is CASSRGTGSGYTF. The J gene is TRBJ1-2, the V gene TRBV6-1; TRBD1 matches at 9 bases. After removal of 5 bases from V and 7 bases from J, the junction contained 5 bases not matched to a gene. This CDR3 spans 13 amino acids. Germline CDR1 reads MNHNS; CDR2 reads SASEGT.

The chain couples TRBV7-5 to TRBJ2-7; the tabulated D call, TRBD1, remains unverified against the DNA. TRBV7-5 is a known pseudogene. CDR3 size: 16 residues. CDR3: CARSLASDPSSYEQYF. The CDR3 nucleotides are TGTGCCAGAAGCTTAGCCTCCGATCCCAGCTCCTACGAGCAGTACTTC.

V is TRBV2 and J is TRBJ1-5, with D unresolved. The CDR3 is made up of 16 amino acids. Trimming took off 2 bases at V and 4 bases at J, with 15 bases between the two ends. CDR1 SNHLY and CDR2 FYNNEI come from the germline V gene. In nucleotides, the CDR3 is TGTGCCAGCAGTGAAACCGTCGCAGGCCTTAATCAGCCCCAGCATTTT. The encoded protein is CASSETVAGLNQPQHF. Looking up the rest from reference TRBV2 and TRBJ1-5 gives the full variable domain: EPEVTQTPSHQVTQMGQEVILRCVPISNHLYFYWYRQILGQKVEFLVSFYNNEISEKSEIFDDQFSVERPDGSNFTLKIRSTKLEDSAMYFCASSETVAGLNQPQHFGDGTRLSIL.

Details on this clone: At one of its ends the junction is not consistent with the germline gene, which may arise from a read error. This sequence joins TRBV7-9 and TRBJ2-1; 8 bases are a match to TRBD1. Germline V gene data show CDR1 as SEHNR and CDR2 as FQNEAQ (reference sequence). This CDR3 is 11 amino acids long. The CDR3 region is CASSRRDRRVF. Here the CDR3 DNA reads TGTGCCAGCAGCCGCCGGGACAGGCGGGTCTTC.

The DNA for the CDR3 is TGTGCCAGCAGCTTAGAGGGGTGGGGGGGGACAGATACGCAGTATTTT. Encoded protein: CASSLEGWGGTDTQYF. This rearrangement joins TRBV7-2 to TRBJ2-3; 7 bases map to TRBD2. Germline lookup yields CDR1 SGHTA and CDR2 FQGNSA. The length of the CDR3 is 16 residues. Germline trimming cut 1 base from V and 3 bases from J; bases unmatched to any gene: 7. The whole variable domain, remainder taken from reference TRBV7-2 and TRBJ2-3, is GAGVSQSPSNKVTEKGKDVELRCDPISGHTALYWYRQSLGQGLEFLIYFQGNSAPDKSGLPSDRFSAERTGGSVSTLTIQRTQQEDSAVYLCASSLEGWGGTDTQYFGPGTRLTVL.

The V call is TRBV5-3, the J call TRBJ2-7; the match to TRBD1 covers 7 bases. TRBV5-3 is an ORF, with its function uncertain. This CDR3 comprises 14 residues. V was pared by 4 bases and J by 2 bases, with 6 bases of the junction left unmatched. CDR3 sequence: CARSPLQGTYEQYF. The CDR3 DNA reads as TGTGCCAGAAGCCCACTACAGGGGACCTACGAGCAGTACTTC.

For the CDR3, the DNA is TGCGCCAGCAGCACAGGGACTAGCGTAGATACGCAGTATTTT. This sequence encodes CASSTGTSVDTQYF. This chain connects TRBV5-1 to TRBJ2-3; 10 bases agree with TRBD2. Germline-derived CDR1 and CDR2 are SGHRS and YFSETQ. Unmatched junction bases numbered 4, after V lost 4 bases and J lost 5 bases. The CDR3 is 14 residues long.

CDR3 in amino acids: CASTPDRESSYNEQFF. The CDR3 DNA reads TGTGCCAGCACCCCGGACCGGGAAAGCTCCTACAATGAGCAGTTCTTC. The chain uses TRBV7-3 and TRBJ2-1; D may be TRBD2 (5 bases). V was clipped by 7 bases and J by 0 bases, with 16 bases between them. CDR3 length: 16 residues. Germline V gene data show CDR1 as SGHTA and CDR2 as FQGTGA.

V and J are TRBV5-4 and TRBJ2-5, with TRBD2 matching over 7 bases. V lost 5 bases to trimming and J lost 3 bases; unmatched junction nucleotides: 7. The CDR3 is 14 residues long. Per the germline V gene, CDR1 is SGHNT and CDR2 is YYREEE (reference sequence). CDR3 amino acids: CASRPGLGEETQYF. The CDR3 DNA reads as TGTGCCAGCAGACCAGGACTAGGAGAAGAGACCCAGTACTTC.

About this clone itself: This sample also contains other DNA sequences that code for the same CDR3. This sequence joins TRBV2 and TRBJ2-3; 10 bases are shared with TRBD2. Trimming cost V 1 base and J 2 bases; bases outside gene matches: 3. This CDR3 is built from 16 residues. Germline CDR1 SNHLY, CDR2 FYNNEI. The CDR3 sequence is CASSEELAGPTDTQYF. CDR3 nucleotides: TGTGCCAGCAGTGAAGAACTAGCGGGGCCCACAGATACGCAGTATTTT.

The V and J genes are TRBV11-3 and TRBJ2-2; TRBD2 matches 12 bases. With V trimmed by 6 bases and J by 4 bases, 9 bases remained unmatched. CDR3 length: 17 amino acids. The germline V gene has CDR1 SGHNT and CDR2 YENEEA. CDR3 in amino acids: CASRGLAGAAITGELFF. The CDR3 region has the DNA TGTGCCAGCAGGGGACTAGCGGGCGCCGCGATCACCGGGGAGCTGTTTTTT.